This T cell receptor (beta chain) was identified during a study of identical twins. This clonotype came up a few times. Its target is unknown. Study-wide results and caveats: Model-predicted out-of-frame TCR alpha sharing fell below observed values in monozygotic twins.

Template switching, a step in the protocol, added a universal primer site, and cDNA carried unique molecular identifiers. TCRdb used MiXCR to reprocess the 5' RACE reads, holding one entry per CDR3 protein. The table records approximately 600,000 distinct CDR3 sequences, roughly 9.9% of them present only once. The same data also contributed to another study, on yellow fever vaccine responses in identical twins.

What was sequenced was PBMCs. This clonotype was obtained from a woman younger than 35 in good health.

This CDR3 is CASSLEVRETQYF. The CDR3 DNA reads TGCGCCAGCAGCTTGGAGGTGAGAGAGACCCAGTACTTC. The chain carries TRBV5-1 and TRBJ2-5, with no clear D. There are 13 residues in the CDR3. The germline V gene has CDR1 SGHRS and CDR2 YFSETQ. V was cut by 0 bases and J by 4 bases, with 7 bases left in between.